A single TCR beta chain is shown here with its context. The sample belongs to a study of T cell changes during pregnancy in multiple sclerosis. The germline V gene has CDR1 KGHSH and CDR2 LQKENI. The CDR3 length is 16 residues. V was clipped by 3 bases and J by 1 base, with 13 bases between them. The repertoire was sequenced with immunoSEQ multiplex PCR; TCRdb's copy has only in-frame clones and lacks some. The sample shows roughly 62,000 clones, 80% to 90% of them seen only once. Material: peripheral blood, obtained in the first trimester of pregnancy. The chain joins TRBV18 to TRBJ1-5; D is possibly TRBD1 (6 bases). This TCR derives from a female donor with multiple sclerosis, enrolled in a pregnancy study. The CDR3 protein is CASSPPGGASNQPQHF. CDR3 bases: TGTGCCAGCTCACCTCCGGGGGGGGCAAGCAATCAGCCCCAGCATTTT.